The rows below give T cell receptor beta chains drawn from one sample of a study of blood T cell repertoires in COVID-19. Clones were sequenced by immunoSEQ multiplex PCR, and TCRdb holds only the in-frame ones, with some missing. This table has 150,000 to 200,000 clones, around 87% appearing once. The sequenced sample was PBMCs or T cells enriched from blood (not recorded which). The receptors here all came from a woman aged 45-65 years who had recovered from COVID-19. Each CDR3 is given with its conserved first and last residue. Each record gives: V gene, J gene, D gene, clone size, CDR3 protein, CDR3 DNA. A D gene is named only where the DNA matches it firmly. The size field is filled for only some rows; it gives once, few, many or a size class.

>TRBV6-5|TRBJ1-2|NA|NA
CASSYSSGMMNYGYTF
TGTGCCAGCAGTTACTCCTCAGGGATGATGAACTATGGCTACACCTTC
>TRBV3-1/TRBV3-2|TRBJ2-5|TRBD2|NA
CASSRTSGGNRETQYF
TGTGCCAGCAGCCGGACTAGCGGGGGGAATCGGGAGACCCAGTACTTC
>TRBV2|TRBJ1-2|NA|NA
CASSLGGGYGYTF
TGTGCCAGCAGTCTCGGGGGGGGATATGGCTACACCTTC
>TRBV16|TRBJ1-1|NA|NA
CASSQYPDTTSEAFF
TGTGCCAGCAGCCAATATCCGGACACAACCTCTGAAGCTTTCTTT
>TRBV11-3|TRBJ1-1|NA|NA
CASSPIVGLHTEAFF
TGTGCCAGCAGCCCCATTGTTGGGCTTCACACTGAAGCTTTCTTT
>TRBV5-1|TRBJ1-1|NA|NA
CASSANRVPHTEAFF
TGCGCCAGCAGCGCCAACAGGGTGCCGCACACTGAAGCTTTCTTT
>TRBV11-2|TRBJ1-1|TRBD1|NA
CASSWGQPTEAFF
TGTGCCAGCAGCTGGGGACAGCCCACTGAAGCTTTCTTT
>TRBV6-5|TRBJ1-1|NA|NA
CASTYGLQNTEAFF
TGTGCCAGCACGTACGGACTGCAGAACACTGAAGCTTTCTTT
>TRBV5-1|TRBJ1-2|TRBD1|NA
CASTPTRDRGAGYTF
TGCGCCAGCACCCCAACCCGGGACAGGGGAGCTGGCTACACCTTC
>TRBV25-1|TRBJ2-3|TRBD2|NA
CATWGGRADTQYF
TGTGCCACCTGGGGGGGGAGGGCAGATACGCAGTATTTT
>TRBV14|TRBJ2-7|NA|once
CASSQGLLQYEQYF
TGTGCCAGCAGCCAAGGTCTACTCCAATACGAGCAGTACTTC
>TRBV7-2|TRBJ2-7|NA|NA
CASSLRMASNEQYF
TGTGCCAGCAGCTTACGTATGGCTTCGAACGAGCAGTACTTC
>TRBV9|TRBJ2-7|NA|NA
CASSVGGTPDYEQYF
TGTGCCAGCAGCGTAGGTGGGACACCGGATTACGAGCAGTACTTC
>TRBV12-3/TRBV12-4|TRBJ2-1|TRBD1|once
CASRGTAYNEQFF
TGTGCCAGCAGGGGGACAGCCTACAATGAGCAGTTCTTC
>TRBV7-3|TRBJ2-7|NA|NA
CASSPPGDHEQYF
TGTGCCAGCAGCCCCCCGGGGGACCACGAGCAGTACTTC
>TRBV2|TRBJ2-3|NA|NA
CASSEAGRSTQYF
TGTGCCAGCAGTGAAGCGGGGAGGAGTACGCAGTATTTT
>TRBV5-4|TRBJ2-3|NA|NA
CASSPGLLSSTDTQYF
TGTGCCAGCAGCCCGGGACTGCTCTCTAGCACAGATACGCAGTATTTT
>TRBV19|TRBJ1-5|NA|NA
CASSTQGTQPQHF
TGTGCCAGTAGTACACAGGGCACGCAGCCCCAGCATTTT
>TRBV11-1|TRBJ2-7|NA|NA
CASSSPEGSYEQYF
TGTGCCAGCAGCTCGCCCGAGGGATCCTACGAGCAGTACTTC
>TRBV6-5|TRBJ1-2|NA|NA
CASSYSTWTPQGYTF
TGTGCCAGCAGTTACTCGACCTGGACACCACAGGGCTACACCTTC
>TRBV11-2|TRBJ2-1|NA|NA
CASSQTVLIGNEQFF
TGTGCCAGCAGCCAAACTGTCCTCATCGGGAATGAGCAGTTCTTC
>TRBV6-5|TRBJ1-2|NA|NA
CASSYSTGGPLGGYTF
TGTGCCAGCAGTTACTCGACAGGAGGTCCCTTGGGTGGCTACACCTTC
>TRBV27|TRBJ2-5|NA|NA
CASSTRGQETQYF
TGTGCCAGCAGTACCCGGGGCCAAGAGACCCAGTACTTC
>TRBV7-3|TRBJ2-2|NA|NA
CASSFFLGDGELFF
TGTGCCAGCAGCTTTTTCCTAGGGGATGGGGAGCTGTTTTTT
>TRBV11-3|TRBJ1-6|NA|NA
CASSLIGGPSYNSPLHF
TGTGCCAGCAGCTTAATTGGAGGGCCCTCCTATAATTCACCCCTCCACTTT
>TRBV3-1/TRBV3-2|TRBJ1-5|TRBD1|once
CASSHTGGGSPDEYSNQPQHF
TGTGCCAGCAGTCATACAGGGGGAGGCTCACCCGACGAATATAGCAATCAGCCCCAGCATTTT
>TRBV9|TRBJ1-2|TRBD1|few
CASSSEGRAGGIGYTF
TGTGCCAGCAGCTCCGAGGGTAGGGCAGGGGGCATTGGCTACACCTTC
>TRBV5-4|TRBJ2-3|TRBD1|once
CASSQGQGGTDTQYF
TGTGCCAGCAGCCAAGGACAGGGTGGCACAGATACGCAGTATTTT
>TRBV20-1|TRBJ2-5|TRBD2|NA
CSASTSGGLQETQYF
TGCAGTGCTAGTACTAGCGGGGGGCTCCAAGAGACCCAGTACTTC
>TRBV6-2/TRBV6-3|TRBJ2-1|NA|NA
CASSSLARQITDGEQFF
TGTGCCAGCAGCTCCCTAGCTCGGCAGATAACGGACGGTGAGCAGTTCTTC
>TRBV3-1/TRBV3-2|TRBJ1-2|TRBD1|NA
CASSATGGSYGYTF
TGTGCCAGCAGCGCCACAGGGGGAAGCTATGGCTACACCTTC
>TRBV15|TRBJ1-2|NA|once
CATSSEGGVRSGYTF
TGCGCCACCAGCAGCGAGGGGGGGGTAAGGAGCGGCTACACCTTC
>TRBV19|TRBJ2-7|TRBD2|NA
CASSLLSSGGSSYEQYF
TGTGCCAGTAGCCTTTTATCTAGCGGGGGGAGCTCCTACGAGCAGTACTTC
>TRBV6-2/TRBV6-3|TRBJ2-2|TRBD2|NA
CASSPHSGGHTGELFF
TGTGCCAGCAGCCCCCATAGCGGGGGCCACACCGGGGAGCTGTTTTTT
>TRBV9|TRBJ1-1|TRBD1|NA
CASSSEDRDTEAFF
TGTGCCAGCAGCTCCGAGGACAGGGACACTGAAGCTTTCTTT
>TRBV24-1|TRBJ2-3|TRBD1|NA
CATSDGRDRTDTQYF
TGTGCCACCAGTGATGGAAGGGACAGAACAGATACGCAGTATTTT
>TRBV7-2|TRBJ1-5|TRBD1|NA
CASSLGQGYQPQHF
TGTGCCAGCAGCTTAGGACAGGGTTATCAGCCCCAGCATTTT
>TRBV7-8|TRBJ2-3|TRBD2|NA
CASSSRTSGATDTQYF
TGTGCCAGCAGCAGTCGGACTAGCGGGGCCACAGATACGCAGTATTTT
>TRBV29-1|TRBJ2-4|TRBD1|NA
CSVSGGSGIQYF
TGCAGCGTTTCAGGGGGCAGTGGCATTCAGTACTTC
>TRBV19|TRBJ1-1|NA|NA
CASSMMTEAFF
TGTGCCAGTAGTATGATGACAGAAGCTTTCTTT
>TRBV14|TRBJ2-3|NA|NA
CASSPFGEDTQYF
TGTGCCAGCAGCCCCTTCGGAGAGGATACGCAGTATTTT
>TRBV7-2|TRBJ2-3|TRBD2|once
CASSSGLAFMQYF
TGTGCCAGCAGCTCTGGACTAGCGTTTATGCAGTATTTT